This is a list of T cell receptor beta chains from one sample in a study of T-cell reconstitution after alpha-beta-depleted transplantation in children. TCRdb passed the PCR reads through MiXCR, listing each CDR3 protein once. The table includes approximately 630,000 distinct CDR3 sequences, around 12% detected once. The material sequenced was PBMCs, taken before TCRalphabeta/CD19-depleted stem cell transplant. The receptors shown here come from a girl aged 2 to 10 with congenital amegakaryocytic thrombocytopenia, due to receive a stem cell transplant. The CDR3 runs from the conserved cysteine through the conserved F or W. Fields, in order: clone size, V gene, D gene, CDR3 length, J gene, CDR3 protein, CDR3 DNA. A D gene is named only where the DNA matches it firmly. Some rows mark clone size as missing; the rest say once, few, many or name a class of expanded clone.

abundance: many; v_gene: TRBV3-1; d_gene: -; len: 15; j_gene: TRBJ2-5; CDR3aa: CASSQELETGETQYF; CDR3nt: TGTGCCAGCAGCCAAGAATTGGAGACAGGAGAGACCCAGTACTTC
abundance: few; v_gene: TRBV18; d_gene: -; len: 15; j_gene: TRBJ2-7; CDR3aa: CASSPRRGSGDEQYF; CDR3nt: TGTGCCAGCTCACCTAGACGAGGCTCGGGGGACGAGCAGTACTTC
abundance: -; v_gene: TRBV7-9; d_gene: -; len: 15; j_gene: TRBJ1-2; CDR3aa: CASSWGSLANYGYTF; CDR3nt: TGTGCCAGCAGCTGGGGCTCTCTCGCTAACTATGGCTACACCTTC
abundance: many; v_gene: TRBV9; d_gene: -; len: 15; j_gene: TRBJ1-6; CDR3aa: CASSVGVSYNSPLHF; CDR3nt: TGTGCCAGCAGCGTGGGGGTCTCCTATAATTCACCCCTCCACTTT
abundance: many; v_gene: TRBV28; d_gene: -; len: 15; j_gene: TRBJ2-1; CDR3aa: CASSFIRSAYNEQFF; CDR3nt: TGTGCCAGCAGTTTCATCCGGAGCGCCTACAATGAGCAGTTCTTC
abundance: -; v_gene: TRBV12-3/TRBV12-4; d_gene: -; len: 15; j_gene: TRBJ2-7; CDR3aa: CASSNPRAGSYEQYF; CDR3nt: TGTGCCAGCAGCAACCCGCGGGCAGGGTCCTACGAGCAGTACTTC
abundance: few; v_gene: TRBV5-1; d_gene: TRBD2; len: 15; j_gene: TRBJ2-2; CDR3aa: CASSRGSSSTGELFF; CDR3nt: TGCGCCAGCAGCCGCGGGAGTAGTAGCACCGGGGAGCTGTTTTTT
abundance: -; v_gene: TRBV28; d_gene: TRBD1; len: 14; j_gene: TRBJ1-2; CDR3aa: CASRSPGQTYGYTF; CDR3nt: TGTGCCAGCAGATCTCCGGGACAGACATATGGCTACACCTTC
abundance: many; v_gene: TRBV20-1; d_gene: -; len: 12; j_gene: TRBJ2-2; CDR3aa: CSARDPDGELFF; CDR3nt: TGCAGTGCTAGAGATCCTGACGGGGAGCTGTTTTTT
abundance: -; v_gene: TRBV5-1; d_gene: -; len: 14; j_gene: TRBJ1-1; CDR3aa: CASSSLKRYTEAFF; CDR3nt: TGCGCCAGCAGCTCTTTAAAACGCTACACTGAAGCTTTCTTT
abundance: -; v_gene: TRBV6-2/TRBV6-3; d_gene: -; len: 13; j_gene: TRBJ2-2; CDR3aa: CAGADTNTGELFF; CDR3nt: TGTGCCGGGGCGGACACGAACACCGGGGAGCTGTTTTTT
abundance: many; v_gene: TRBV20-1; d_gene: TRBD2; len: 15; j_gene: TRBJ2-2; CDR3aa: CSAGPREGYTGELFF; CDR3nt: TGCAGTGCTGGACCGAGGGAGGGTTACACCGGGGAGCTGTTTTTT
abundance: few; v_gene: TRBV9; d_gene: -; len: 15; j_gene: TRBJ2-7; CDR3aa: CASSVYEAGSYEQYF; CDR3nt: TGTGCCAGCAGCGTATACGAGGCGGGCAGCTACGAGCAGTACTTC
abundance: -; v_gene: TRBV18; d_gene: -; len: 16; j_gene: TRBJ2-5; CDR3aa: CASSSGERALPETQYF; CDR3nt: TGTGCCAGCTCTTCCGGGGAGCGGGCCCTCCCAGAGACCCAGTACTTC
abundance: few; v_gene: TRBV4-1; d_gene: -; len: 15; j_gene: TRBJ1-1; CDR3aa: CAITKSPWQNTEAFF; CDR3nt: TGCGCCATAACAAAGTCCCCCTGGCAGAACACTGAAGCTTTCTTT
abundance: -; v_gene: TRBV12-5; d_gene: -; len: 17; j_gene: TRBJ2-5; CDR3aa: CASGLADLGRDQETQYF; CDR3nt: TGTGCTAGTGGTCTCGCCGACCTAGGACGGGACCAAGAGACCCAGTACTTC